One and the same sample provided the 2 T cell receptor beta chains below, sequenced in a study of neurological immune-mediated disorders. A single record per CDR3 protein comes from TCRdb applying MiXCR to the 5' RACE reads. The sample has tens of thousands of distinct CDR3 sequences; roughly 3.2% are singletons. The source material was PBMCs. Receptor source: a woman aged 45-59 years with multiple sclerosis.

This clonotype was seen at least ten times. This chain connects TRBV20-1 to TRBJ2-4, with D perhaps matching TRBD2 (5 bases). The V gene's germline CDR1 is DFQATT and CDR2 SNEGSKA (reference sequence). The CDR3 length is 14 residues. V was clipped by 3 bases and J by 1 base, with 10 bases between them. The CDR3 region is CSASEGTAKNIQYF. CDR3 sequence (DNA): TGCAGTGCTAGTGAGGGTACTGCCAAAAACATTCAGTACTTC.

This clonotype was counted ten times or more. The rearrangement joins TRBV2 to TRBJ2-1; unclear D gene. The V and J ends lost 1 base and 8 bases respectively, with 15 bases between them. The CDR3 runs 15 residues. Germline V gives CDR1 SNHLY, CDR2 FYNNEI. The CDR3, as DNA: TGTGCCAGCAGTGAAGGACTCCCGTTCCGGCATGAGCAGTTCTTC. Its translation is CASSEGLPFRHEQFF.